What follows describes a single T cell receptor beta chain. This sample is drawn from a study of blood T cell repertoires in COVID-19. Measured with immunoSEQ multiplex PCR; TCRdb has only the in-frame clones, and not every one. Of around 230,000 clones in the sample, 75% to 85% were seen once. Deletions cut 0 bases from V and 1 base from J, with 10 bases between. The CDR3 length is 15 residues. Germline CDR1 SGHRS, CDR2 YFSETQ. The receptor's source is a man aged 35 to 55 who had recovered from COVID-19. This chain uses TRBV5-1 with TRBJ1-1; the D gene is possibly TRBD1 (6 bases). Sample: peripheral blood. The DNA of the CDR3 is TGCGCCAGCAGCTTGGATACAGGGCGGAACACTGAAGCTTTCTTT. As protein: CASSLDTGRNTEAFF.